This paragraph covers one T cell receptor (beta chain) sequence. Its antigen is not yet known. There are no base qualities to consult, and no much larger clone falls within one base. The record originates from a study of T cell changes during pregnancy in multiple sclerosis (dated by TCRdb to between 2017 and 2020). For the wider study: In women with multiple sclerosis, the researchers looked at how the T cell repertoire shifted as pregnancy progressed.

The CDR3 goes from the cysteine to the phenylalanine over 14 residues. Just the 42-base CDR3 DNA is kept, in frame starting at base 1. CDR1 and CDR2, per the germline V gene, are SGHVS and FQNEAQ. V and J are truncated by 1 base and 7 bases respectively, leaving an intervening sequence of 14 bases. Libraries were built with the immunoSEQ multiplex PCR assay. TCRdb retrieved this table from immuneACCESS and kept in-frame rearrangements only. Not all clones are present; in checked studies, unresolved V genes account for under half, and no reason is known for the remainder. For this sample the table gives about 120,000 clones, of which roughly 92% were detected only once. The ten biggest clones cover roughly 5.7% of the sample.

The TCR was taken from a female donor with multiple sclerosis, enrolled in a pregnancy study. The sequence joins TRBV7-8 to TRBJ2-7; no D gene can be assigned with confidence. The sample consisted of peripheral blood, taken before pregnancy. The DNA is as follows: TGTGCCAGCAGCTTAGGCCATGGAACGGGTGAGCAGTACTTC. This is translated as CASSLGHGTGEQYF.